The 8 T cell receptor beta chains below all came from one sample that was sequenced in a study of blood T cell repertoires in COVID-19. The protocol was immunoSEQ multiplex PCR, while the TCRdb copy is restricted to in-frame clones and leaves out a portion. Counted here are 150,000 to 200,000 clones, more than 75% occurring once; the ten biggest clones make up 7%. Source material: PBMCs or T cells enriched from blood (not recorded which). The receptors derive from a woman between 45 and 60 years old who had recovered from COVID-19.

CDR3 protein: CASSHALAGHYNEQFF. The DNA for the CDR3 is TGTGCCAGCAGCCACGCCCTAGCGGGACACTACAATGAGCAGTTCTTC. The rearrangement joins TRBV7-9 to TRBJ2-1; 9 bases line up with TRBD2. The CDR3 has 16 amino acids. CDR1 is SEHNR and CDR2 is FQNEAQ in the germline V gene (reference sequence). Trimming cost V 5 bases and J 3 bases; bases outside gene matches: 8.

This chain connects TRBV6-5 to TRBJ1-4; 7 bases match TRBD1. This CDR3 contains 15 residues. Germline loops: CDR1 MNHEY, CDR2 SVGAGI. Germline trimming cut 5 bases from V and 1 base from J; bases unmatched to any gene: 4. CDR3 bases: TGTGCCAGCAGTCCGCGGGACAGAACTAATGAAAAACTGTTTTTT. This codes for CASSPRDRTNEKLFF.

The rearrangement links TRBV28 to TRBJ2-2, with 9 bases that match TRBD1. This CDR3 is built from 14 residues. V gave up 8 bases and J gave up 9 bases; unmatched junction bases: 10. Germline V gene sequence: CDR1 MDHEN, CDR2 SYDVKM. The CDR3 sequence: CASHSGTGTRELFF. CDR3 nucleotides: TGTGCCAGCCACTCCGGGACAGGGACCCGGGAGCTGTTTTTT.

The chain carries TRBV11-3 and TRBJ2-1; a weak D match, TRBD2 (6 bases). CDR1 and CDR2 (germline): SGHNT, YENEEA. V lost 7 bases and J lost 6, with 16 bases in between. The CDR3 has 14 amino acids. The CDR3 is CASKLGGVGNEQFF. CDR3 coding DNA: TGTGCCAGCAAGTTGGGGGGAGTGGGCAATGAGCAGTTCTTC.

The V gene is TRBV6-5, the J gene TRBJ1-5, with 8 bases lining up with TRBD1. The length of the CDR3 is 13 residues. Per the germline V gene, CDR1 is MNHEY and CDR2 is SVGAGI. V gave up 6 bases and J gave up 6 bases; unmatched junction bases: 4. CDR3 residues: CASSATGGQPQHF. The CDR3 DNA reads TGTGCCAGCAGCGCCACAGGGGGTCAGCCCCAGCATTTT.

The V and J genes are TRBV21-1 and TRBJ2-1; the table's TRBD2 call for D was not verified on the DNA. TRBV21-1 is a listed pseudogene. The CDR3 loop spans 14 amino acids. The CDR3 coding sequence is TGTGCCAGCAGCCCAAGACCCAGGAGGAATGAGCAGTTCTTC. Its protein is CASSPRPRRNEQFF.

V usage is TRBV20-1 and J usage is TRBJ2-5, with TRBD1 identical over 10 bases. There are 15 residues in the CDR3. The germline V gene has CDR1 DFQATT and CDR2 SNEGSKA (reference sequence). Trimming took 3 bases from V and 5 from J; bases not matched to a gene: 9. In DNA, the CDR3 is TGCAGTGCTAGTAACCGGGACAGGGGCGGGGAGACCCAGTACTTC. Protein sequence: CSASNRDRGGETQYF.

The chain recombines TRBV14 with TRBJ2-2; 8 bases fit TRBD1. The V and J ends lost 4 bases and 6 bases, in that order; junction bases with no gene match: 4. Germline-derived CDR1 and CDR2 are SGHDN and FVKESK. The CDR3 sequence is 14 residues long. CDR3 in amino acids: CASSRDRYSGELFF. CDR3 in DNA: TGTGCCAGCAGCCGGGACAGGTACTCCGGGGAGCTGTTTTTT.